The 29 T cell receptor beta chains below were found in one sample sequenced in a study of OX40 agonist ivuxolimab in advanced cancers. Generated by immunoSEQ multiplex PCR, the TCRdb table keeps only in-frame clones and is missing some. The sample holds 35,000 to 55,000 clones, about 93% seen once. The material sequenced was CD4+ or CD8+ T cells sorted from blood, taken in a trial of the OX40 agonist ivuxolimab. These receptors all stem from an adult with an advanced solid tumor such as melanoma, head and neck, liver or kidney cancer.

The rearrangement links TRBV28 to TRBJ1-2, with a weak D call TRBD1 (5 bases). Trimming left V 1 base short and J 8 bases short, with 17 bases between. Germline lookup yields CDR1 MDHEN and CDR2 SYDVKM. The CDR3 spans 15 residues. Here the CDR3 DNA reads TGTGCCAGCAGTTTATCCTTAGGGGATTTTGAGGGCTACACCTTC. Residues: CASSLSLGDFEGYTF.

The CDR3 bases are TGTGCCAGTCAACATGGGAGCAGAAACAATGAGCAGTTCTTC. This codes for CASQHGSRNNEQFF. The chain is built from TRBV19 and TRBJ2-1, with a weak D call TRBD2 (5 bases). Per the germline V gene, CDR1 is LNHDA and CDR2 is SQIVND (reference sequence). V was shortened by 8 bases and J by 5 bases, with 16 bases between the two germline ends. The CDR3 consists of 14 residues.

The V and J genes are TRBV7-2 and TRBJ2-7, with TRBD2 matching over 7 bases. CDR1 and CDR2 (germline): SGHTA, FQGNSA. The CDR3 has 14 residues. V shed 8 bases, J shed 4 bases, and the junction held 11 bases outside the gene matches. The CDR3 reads CASLLGGSTYEQYF. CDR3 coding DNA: TGTGCCAGCCTCTTGGGCGGGAGCACGTACGAGCAGTACTTC.

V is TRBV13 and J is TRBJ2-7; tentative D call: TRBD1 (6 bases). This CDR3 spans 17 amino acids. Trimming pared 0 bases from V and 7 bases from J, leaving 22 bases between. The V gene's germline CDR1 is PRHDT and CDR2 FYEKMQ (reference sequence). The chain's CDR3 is CASSLGRWGPAGMEQYF. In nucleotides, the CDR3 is TGTGCCAGCAGCTTAGGCCGCTGGGGGCCGGCTGGGATGGAGCAGTACTTC.

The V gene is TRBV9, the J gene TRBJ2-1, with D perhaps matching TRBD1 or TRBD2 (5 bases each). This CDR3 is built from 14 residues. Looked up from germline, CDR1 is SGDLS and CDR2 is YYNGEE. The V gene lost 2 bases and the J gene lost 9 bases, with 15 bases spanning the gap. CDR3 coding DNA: TGTGCCAGCAGCGTGAGGGGCCCCTTTGGTGAGCAGTTCTTC. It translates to CASSVRGPFGEQFF. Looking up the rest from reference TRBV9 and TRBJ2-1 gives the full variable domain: DSGVTQTPKHLITATGQRVTLRCSPRSGDLSVYWYQQSLDQGLQFLIQYYNGEERAKGNILERFSAQQFPDLHSELNLSSLELGDSALYFCASSVRGPFGEQFFGPGTRLTVL.

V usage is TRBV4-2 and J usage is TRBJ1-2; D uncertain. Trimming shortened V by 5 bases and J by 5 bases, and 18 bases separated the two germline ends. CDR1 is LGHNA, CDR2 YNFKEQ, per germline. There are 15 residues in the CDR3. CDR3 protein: CASSLEAYSQYGYTF. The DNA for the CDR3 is TGTGCCAGCAGCTTGGAAGCTTACAGCCAATATGGCTACACCTTC.

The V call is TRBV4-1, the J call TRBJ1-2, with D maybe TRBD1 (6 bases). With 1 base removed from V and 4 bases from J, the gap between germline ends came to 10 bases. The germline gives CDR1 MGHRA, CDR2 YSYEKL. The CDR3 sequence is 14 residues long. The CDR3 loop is CASSQGTDFYGYTF. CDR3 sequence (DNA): TGCGCCAGCAGCCAAGGGACAGATTTCTATGGCTACACCTTC.

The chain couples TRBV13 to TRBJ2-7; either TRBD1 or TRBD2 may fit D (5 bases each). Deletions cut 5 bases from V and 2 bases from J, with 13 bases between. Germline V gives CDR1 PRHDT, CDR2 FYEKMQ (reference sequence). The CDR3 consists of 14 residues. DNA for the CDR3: TGTGCCAGCAGCACCCGGGACGGCACCTACGAGCAGTACTTC. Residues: CASSTRDGTYEQYF.

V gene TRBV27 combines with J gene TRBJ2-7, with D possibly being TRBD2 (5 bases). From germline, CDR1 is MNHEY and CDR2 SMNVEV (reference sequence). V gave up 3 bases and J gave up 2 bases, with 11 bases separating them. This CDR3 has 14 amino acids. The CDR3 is CASSFQAETYEQYF. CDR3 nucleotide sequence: TGTGCCAGCAGTTTTCAAGCGGAAACCTACGAGCAGTACTTC.

The CDR3 is CASSQGGTDEQYF. The CDR3 nucleotides read TGCGCCAGCAGCCAAGGAGGGACCGACGAGCAGTACTTC. The V gene is TRBV4-1, the J gene TRBJ2-7; D tentatively reads TRBD1 or TRBD2 (5 bases each). The CDR3 loop spans 13 amino acids. Germline V CDR1 and CDR2: MGHRA, YSYEKL. V gave up 1 base and J gave up 5 bases, with 9 bases separating them.

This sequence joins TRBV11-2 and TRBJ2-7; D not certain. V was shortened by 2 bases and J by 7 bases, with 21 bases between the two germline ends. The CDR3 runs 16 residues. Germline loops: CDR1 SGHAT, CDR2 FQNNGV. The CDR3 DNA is TGTGCCAGCAGCTTACGGGTCGCGGCCGTCGTGGGAGAGCAGTACTTC. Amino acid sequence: CASSLRVAAVVGEQYF.

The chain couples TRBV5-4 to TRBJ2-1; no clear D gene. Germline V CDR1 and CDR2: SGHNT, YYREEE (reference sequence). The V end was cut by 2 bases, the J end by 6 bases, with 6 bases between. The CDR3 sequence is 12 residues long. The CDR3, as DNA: TGTGCCAGCAGCTTAACCTCCAATGAGCAGTTCTTC. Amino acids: CASSLTSNEQFF. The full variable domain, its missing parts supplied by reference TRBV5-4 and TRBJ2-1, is ETGVTQSPTHLIKTRGQQVTLRCSSQSGHNTVSWYQQALGQGPQFIFQYYREEENGRGNFPPRFSGLQFPNYSSELNVNALELDDSALYLCASSLTSNEQFFGPGTRLTVL.

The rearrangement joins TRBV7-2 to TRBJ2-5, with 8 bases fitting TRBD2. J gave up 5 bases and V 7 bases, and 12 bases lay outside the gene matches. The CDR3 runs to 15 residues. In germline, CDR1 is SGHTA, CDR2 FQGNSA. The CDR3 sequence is CASNTGSGSMETQYF. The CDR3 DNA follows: TGTGCCAGCAATACGGGGAGCGGGAGCATGGAGACCCAGTACTTC.

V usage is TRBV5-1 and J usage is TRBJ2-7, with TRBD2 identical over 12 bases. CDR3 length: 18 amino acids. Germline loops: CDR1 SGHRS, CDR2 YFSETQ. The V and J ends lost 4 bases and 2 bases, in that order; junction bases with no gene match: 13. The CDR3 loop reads CASSPAPGLAGYAYEQYF. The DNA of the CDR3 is TGCGCCAGCAGCCCCGCTCCGGGACTAGCGGGCTACGCCTACGAGCAGTACTTC.

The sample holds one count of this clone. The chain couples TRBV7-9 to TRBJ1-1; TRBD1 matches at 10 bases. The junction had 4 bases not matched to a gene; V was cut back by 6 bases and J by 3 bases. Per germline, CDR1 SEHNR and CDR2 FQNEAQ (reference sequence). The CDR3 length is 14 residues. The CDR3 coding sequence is TGTGCCAGCAGACAAGGGACAGGGGACACTGAAGCTTTCTTT. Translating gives CASRQGTGDTEAFF.

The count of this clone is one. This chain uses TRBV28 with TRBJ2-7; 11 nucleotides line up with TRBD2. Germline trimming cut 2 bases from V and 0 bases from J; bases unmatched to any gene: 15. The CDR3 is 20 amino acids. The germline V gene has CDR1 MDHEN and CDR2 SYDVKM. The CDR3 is CASSLIPGSLAGGLSYEQYF. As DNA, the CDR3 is TGTGCCAGCAGTTTAATCCCCGGATCTCTAGCGGGAGGCCTCTCCTACGAGCAGTACTTC.

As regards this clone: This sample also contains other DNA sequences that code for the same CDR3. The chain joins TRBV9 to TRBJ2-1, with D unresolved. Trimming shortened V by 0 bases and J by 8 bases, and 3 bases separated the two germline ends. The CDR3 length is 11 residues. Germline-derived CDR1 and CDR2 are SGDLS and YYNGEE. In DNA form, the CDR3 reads TGTGCCAGCAGCGTAGGCGATGAGCAGTTCTTC. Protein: CASSVGDEQFF.

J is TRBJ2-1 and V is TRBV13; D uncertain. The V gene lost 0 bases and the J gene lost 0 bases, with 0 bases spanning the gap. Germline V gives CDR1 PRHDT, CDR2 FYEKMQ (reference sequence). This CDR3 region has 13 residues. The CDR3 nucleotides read TGTGCCAGCAGCTTAGGCTCCTACAATGAGCAGTTCTTC. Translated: CASSLGSYNEQFF.

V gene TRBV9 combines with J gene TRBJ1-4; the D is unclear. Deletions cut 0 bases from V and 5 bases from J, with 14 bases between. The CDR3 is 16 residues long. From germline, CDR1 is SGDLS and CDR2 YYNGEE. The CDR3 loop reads CASSVGRDFENEKLFF. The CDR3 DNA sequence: TGTGCCAGCAGCGTAGGACGAGACTTTGAAAATGAAAAACTGTTTTTT.

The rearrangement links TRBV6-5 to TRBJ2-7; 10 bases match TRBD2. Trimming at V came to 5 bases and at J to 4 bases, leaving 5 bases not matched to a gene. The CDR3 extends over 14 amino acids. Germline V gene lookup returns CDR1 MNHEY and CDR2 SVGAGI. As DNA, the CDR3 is TGTGCCAGCAGTCGACTAGCGGGCCCATACGAGCAGTACTTC. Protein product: CASSRLAGPYEQYF.

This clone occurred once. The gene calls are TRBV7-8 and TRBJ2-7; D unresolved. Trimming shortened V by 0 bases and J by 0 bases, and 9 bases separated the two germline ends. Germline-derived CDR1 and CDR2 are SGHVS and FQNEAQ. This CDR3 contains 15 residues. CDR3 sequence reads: CASSLAYLSSYEQYF. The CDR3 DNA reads TGTGCCAGCAGCTTAGCGTACCTGAGCTCCTACGAGCAGTACTTC.

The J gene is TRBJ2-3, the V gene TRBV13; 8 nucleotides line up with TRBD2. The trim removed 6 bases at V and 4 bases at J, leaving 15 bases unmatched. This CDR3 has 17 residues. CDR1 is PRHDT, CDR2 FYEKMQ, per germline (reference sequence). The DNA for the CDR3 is TGTGCCAGCAGTCTAGAATCCCGACTAGCGTCAGCAGATACGCAGTATTTT. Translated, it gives CASSLESRLASADTQYF. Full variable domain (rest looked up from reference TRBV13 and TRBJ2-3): AAGVIQSPRHLIKEKRETATLKCYPIPRHDTVYWYQQGPGQDPQFLISFYEKMQSDKGSIPDRFSAQQFSDYHSELNMSSLELGDSALYFCASSLESRLASADTQYFGPGTRLTVL.

The CDR3 loop is CASSYGGLAQQPQHF. DNA of the CDR3: TGTGCCAGCAGTTACGGGGGACTGGCCCAGCAGCCCCAGCATTTT. The chain employs TRBV28 and TRBJ1-5; a possible D gene is TRBD1 (5 bases). Germline-derived CDR1 and CDR2 are MDHEN and SYDVKM. This CDR3 spans 15 amino acids. The V gene lost 4 bases and the J gene lost 7 bases, with 17 bases spanning the gap.

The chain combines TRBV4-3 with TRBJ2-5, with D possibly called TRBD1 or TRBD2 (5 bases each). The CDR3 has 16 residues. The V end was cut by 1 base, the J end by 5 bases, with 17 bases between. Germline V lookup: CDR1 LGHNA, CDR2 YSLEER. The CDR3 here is CASSQGAGLKGETQYF. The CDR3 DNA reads TGCGCCAGCAGCCAAGGAGCAGGACTCAAGGGGGAGACCCAGTACTTC.

The DNA for the CDR3 is TGTGCCAGCAGTTCCGGGACGACTGGAAACACCATATATTTT. The encoded protein is CASSSGTTGNTIYF. V is TRBV27 and J is TRBJ1-3, with D perhaps matching TRBD1 (5 bases). Germline V CDR1 and CDR2: MNHEY, SMNVEV (reference sequence). V was clipped by 4 bases and J by 2 bases, with 9 bases between them. The CDR3 loop spans 14 amino acids.

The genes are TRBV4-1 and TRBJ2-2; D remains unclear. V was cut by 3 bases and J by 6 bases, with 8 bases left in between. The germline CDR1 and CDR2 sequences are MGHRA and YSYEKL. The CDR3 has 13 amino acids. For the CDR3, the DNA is TGCGCCAGCAGCCACTTAGGGCCCGGGGAGCTGTTTTTT. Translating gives CASSHLGPGELFF.

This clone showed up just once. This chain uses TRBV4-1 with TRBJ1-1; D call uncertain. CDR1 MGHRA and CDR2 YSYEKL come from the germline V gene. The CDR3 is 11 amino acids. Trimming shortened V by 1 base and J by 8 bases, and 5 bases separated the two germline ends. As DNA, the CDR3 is TGCGCCAGCAGCCAAGGATTAGAAGCTTTCTTT. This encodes CASSQGLEAFF.

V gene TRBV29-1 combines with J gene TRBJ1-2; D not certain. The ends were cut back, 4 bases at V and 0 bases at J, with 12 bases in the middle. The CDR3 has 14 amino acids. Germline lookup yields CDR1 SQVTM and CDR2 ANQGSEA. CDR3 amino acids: CSVVRPATNYGYTF. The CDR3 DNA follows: TGCAGCGTTGTGAGGCCGGCAACTAACTATGGCTACACCTTC. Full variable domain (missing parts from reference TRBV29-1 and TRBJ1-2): SAVISQKPSRDICQRGTSLTIQCQVDSQVTMMFWYRQQPGQSLTLIATANQGSEATYESGFVIDKFPISRPNLTFSTLTVSNMSPEDSSIYLCSVVRPATNYGYTFGSGTRLTVV.

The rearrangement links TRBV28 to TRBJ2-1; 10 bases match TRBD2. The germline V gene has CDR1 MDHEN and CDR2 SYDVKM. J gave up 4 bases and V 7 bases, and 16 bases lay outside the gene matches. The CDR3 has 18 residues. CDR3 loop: CASTRGRWTSGTYNEQFF. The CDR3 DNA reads TGTGCCAGCACTCGGGGCAGATGGACTAGCGGCACATACAATGAGCAGTTCTTC.